The rows below give T cell receptor beta chains drawn from one sample of a study of long-term antiretroviral therapy in people with HIV. Libraries were prepared by immunoSEQ multiplex PCR; TCRdb keeps only in-frame clonotypes and omits some of them. The sample contains 25,000 to 30,000 clones, 90% of which appear only once. The material sequenced was unsorted PBMCs, taken about 5.2 years after starting antiretroviral therapy. Receptors were obtained from a woman aged 35 to 49 with HIV. The CDR3 runs from the conserved cysteine through the conserved F or W. Each record gives: clone size, J gene, D gene, V gene, CDR3 protein, CDR3 DNA. D genes are given only for firm matches. Clone size is given for some rows only: seen once, a few or many times, or a class if the clone is expanded.

>.|TRBJ2-1|TRBD2|TRBV27
CASSLIGLGSYNEQFF
TGTGCCAGCAGTTTAATAGGACTAGGATCCTACAATGAGCAGTTCTTC
>once|TRBJ2-2|.|TRBV9
CASSEFPNTGELFF
TGTGCCAGCAGCGAATTCCCGAACACCGGGGAGCTGTTTTTT
>.|TRBJ1-1|.|TRBV6-4
CASSDGQTSEAFF
TGTGCCAGCAGTGACGGCCAAACCTCTGAAGCTTTCTTT
>.|TRBJ1-2|.|TRBV6-6
CASSYHTQDNYGYTF
TGTGCCAGCAGTTACCATACACAGGACAACTATGGCTACACCTTC
>once|TRBJ2-1|.|TRBV7-6
CASSFGDNEQFF
TGTGCCAGCAGCTTCGGGGACAATGAGCAGTTCTTC
>.|TRBJ2-1|.|TRBV14
CASSQAYGARNSDEQFF
TGTGCCAGCAGCCAAGCCTACGGGGCGCGTAATAGCGATGAGCAGTTCTTC
>once|TRBJ1-1|.|TRBV7-9
CASSYQGNTEAFF
TGTGCCAGCAGCTACCAGGGGAACACTGAAGCTTTCTTT
>.|TRBJ2-2|TRBD2|TRBV5-4
CASSLRRLAGNTGELFF
TGTGCCAGCAGCTTGCGGCGACTAGCGGGGAACACCGGGGAGCTGTTTTTT
>few|TRBJ1-2|.|TRBV18
CASSPRDLSGYTF
TGTGCCAGCTCACCCCGGGACCTCTCCGGCTACACCTTC
>.|TRBJ1-5|.|TRBV5-5
CASSLDRQSQPQHF
TGTGCCAGCAGCTTGGATCGGCAGTCTCAGCCCCAGCATTTT
>.|TRBJ2-1|TRBD1|TRBV4-2
CASSPGTVDDEQFF
TGTGCCAGCAGCCCTGGGACAGTGGATGATGAGCAGTTCTTC
>.|TRBJ2-5|.|TRBV29-1
CSVERRNQETQYF
TGCAGCGTTGAAAGGAGGAACCAAGAGACCCAGTACTTC
>once|TRBJ2-1|TRBD2|TRBV7-9
CASSSRKERGASYNEQFF
TGTGCCAGCAGCTCGAGGAAGGAGCGGGGGGCCTCCTACAATGAGCAGTTCTTC
>.|TRBJ1-5|.|TRBV2
CASSETQGTQPQHF
TGTGCCAGCAGTGAAACTCAGGGGACTCAGCCCCAGCATTTT
>.|TRBJ2-5|TRBD2|TRBV10-1
CASRDFIAGGSETQYF
TGCGCCAGCCGGGACTTTATAGCGGGAGGGTCAGAGACCCAGTACTTC
>.|TRBJ1-6|TRBD1|TRBV25-1
CASSAYRGDNSPLHF
TGTGCCAGCAGTGCTTACAGGGGGGATAATTCACCCCTCCACTTT
>.|TRBJ1-1|.|TRBV27
CASSAGGRMNTEAFF
TGTGCCAGCAGTGCCGGAGGGCGCATGAACACTGAAGCTTTCTTT